A single sample gave rise to the 10 T cell receptor beta chains below, sequenced in a study of blood T cell repertoires in COVID-19. Using immunoSEQ multiplex PCR, the repertoire was profiled, and TCRdb retains in-frame clones only, with some absent. The sample lists 50,000 to 75,000 clones, around 91% seen once, with 8.6% in the top ten. The sample comprised peripheral blood. Every receptor here comes from a human donor in a cohort sampled during active COVID-19.

This clone was counted a single time. The V and J genes are TRBV3-1 (or the pseudogene TRBV3-2) and TRBJ2-5; 14 nucleotides match TRBD2. The junction had 13 bases not matched to a gene; V was cut back by 2 bases and J by 5 bases. Germline V gene data show CDR1 as LGHDT and CDR2 as YNNKEL (reference sequence). This CDR3 is built from 19 residues. CDR3 in DNA: TGTGCCAGCAGCCAACCGCCGGGACTAGCGGGAGCTGAGGGGGAGACCCAGTACTTC. Its translation is CASSQPPGLAGAEGETQYF.

The CDR3, as DNA: TGCGCCAGCAGCTTGATGGGACAGGGCTATTCCTACGAGCAGTACTTC. Translating gives CASSLMGQGYSYEQYF. This chain joins TRBV5-1 and TRBJ2-7; TRBD1 matches 9 bases. The CDR3 length is 16 residues. V trimming: 1 base; J trimming: 1 base; junction bases outside the gene matches: 6. Germline values: CDR1 SGHRS, CDR2 YFSETQ.

The CDR3 nucleotides are TGCGCCAGCAGCCAAGAGGGCAGGGGGCAAGAGTACTTC. As protein: CASSQEGRGQEYF. The J gene is TRBJ2-7, the V gene TRBV4-1, with 8 bases matching TRBD1. V lost 0 bases and J lost 11; bases outside the gene matches: 6. The CDR3 has 13 amino acids. Germline V gene sequence: CDR1 MGHRA, CDR2 YSYEKL.

The CDR3 DNA reads as TGTGCCAGCAGCTCAATCCACGACAGGGTGACTGGCTACACCTTC. This translates into CASSSIHDRVTGYTF. The rearrangement links TRBV7-8 to TRBJ1-2; 7 nucleotides align to TRBD1. The CDR3 sequence is 15 residues long. After removal of 4 bases from V and 7 bases from J, the junction contained 12 bases not matched to a gene. CDR1 and CDR2 (germline): SGHVS, FQNEAQ.

J is TRBJ2-7 and V is TRBV2; D possibly corresponds to TRBD2 (5 bases). The germline CDR1 and CDR2 sequences are SNHLY and FYNNEI. With 1 base removed from V and 2 bases from J, the gap between germline ends came to 18 bases. This CDR3 is built from 17 residues. The CDR3, as DNA: TGTGCCAGCAGTGAAGGTCTCGGGGTAACGAGCACCTACGAGCAGTACTTC. Its translation: CASSEGLGVTSTYEQYF.

The CDR3 spells CASSQDRVGNTEAFF. Here the CDR3 DNA reads TGCGCCAGCAGCCAAGATCGGGTAGGGAACACTGAAGCTTTCTTT. This chain links TRBV4-1 with TRBJ1-1; D unclear. The CDR3 is made up of 15 amino acids. Germline CDR1 and CDR2: MGHRA and YSYEKL. The germline V and J ends were trimmed by 0 bases and 1 base, with 9 bases remaining between them.

The genes are TRBV23-1 and TRBJ2-1; D not certain. TRBV23-1 is recorded as an ORF, its role being uncertain. CDR3 length: 16 residues. Trimming left V 0 bases short and J 2 bases short, with 11 bases between. CDR3 loop: CASSQSRLGPYNEQFF. For the CDR3, the DNA is TGCGCCAGCAGTCAATCGAGACTGGGTCCCTACAATGAGCAGTTCTTC.

This clone was seen just once. The chain is built from TRBV11-3 and TRBJ2-3, with TRBD2 identical over 9 bases. The CDR3 loop spans 15 amino acids. Trimming took 5 bases from V and 5 from J; bases not matched to a gene: 8. The germline V gene encodes CDR1 SGHNT and CDR2 YENEEA. The CDR3 here is CASSQGRGGVDTQYF. The CDR3 DNA reads TGTGCCAGCAGCCAGGGGCGGGGGGGCGTAGATACGCAGTATTTT.

This chain connects TRBV5-1 to TRBJ2-7; 10 bases fit TRBD2. CDR1 and CDR2 from the germline V gene are SGHRS and YFSETQ. Trimming removed 0 bases from V and 1 base from J; junction bases left unmatched: 13. This CDR3 is built from 19 residues. CDR3 sequence reads: CASSLGEGLAELWSYEQYF. CDR3 DNA sequence: TGCGCCAGCAGCTTGGGGGAAGGACTAGCGGAGCTATGGTCCTACGAGCAGTACTTC.

This chain links TRBV15 with TRBJ2-2; TRBD1 agrees at 9 bases. The CDR3 consists of 17 residues. Germline V gene data show CDR1 as LNHNV and CDR2 as YYDKDF (reference sequence). The trim removed 3 bases at V and 2 bases at J, leaving 7 bases unmatched. CDR3 nucleotides: TGTGCCACCAGCAGTTTACCGGGACAGGGTAACACCGGGGAGCTGTTTTTT. Protein product: CATSSLPGQGNTGELFF.